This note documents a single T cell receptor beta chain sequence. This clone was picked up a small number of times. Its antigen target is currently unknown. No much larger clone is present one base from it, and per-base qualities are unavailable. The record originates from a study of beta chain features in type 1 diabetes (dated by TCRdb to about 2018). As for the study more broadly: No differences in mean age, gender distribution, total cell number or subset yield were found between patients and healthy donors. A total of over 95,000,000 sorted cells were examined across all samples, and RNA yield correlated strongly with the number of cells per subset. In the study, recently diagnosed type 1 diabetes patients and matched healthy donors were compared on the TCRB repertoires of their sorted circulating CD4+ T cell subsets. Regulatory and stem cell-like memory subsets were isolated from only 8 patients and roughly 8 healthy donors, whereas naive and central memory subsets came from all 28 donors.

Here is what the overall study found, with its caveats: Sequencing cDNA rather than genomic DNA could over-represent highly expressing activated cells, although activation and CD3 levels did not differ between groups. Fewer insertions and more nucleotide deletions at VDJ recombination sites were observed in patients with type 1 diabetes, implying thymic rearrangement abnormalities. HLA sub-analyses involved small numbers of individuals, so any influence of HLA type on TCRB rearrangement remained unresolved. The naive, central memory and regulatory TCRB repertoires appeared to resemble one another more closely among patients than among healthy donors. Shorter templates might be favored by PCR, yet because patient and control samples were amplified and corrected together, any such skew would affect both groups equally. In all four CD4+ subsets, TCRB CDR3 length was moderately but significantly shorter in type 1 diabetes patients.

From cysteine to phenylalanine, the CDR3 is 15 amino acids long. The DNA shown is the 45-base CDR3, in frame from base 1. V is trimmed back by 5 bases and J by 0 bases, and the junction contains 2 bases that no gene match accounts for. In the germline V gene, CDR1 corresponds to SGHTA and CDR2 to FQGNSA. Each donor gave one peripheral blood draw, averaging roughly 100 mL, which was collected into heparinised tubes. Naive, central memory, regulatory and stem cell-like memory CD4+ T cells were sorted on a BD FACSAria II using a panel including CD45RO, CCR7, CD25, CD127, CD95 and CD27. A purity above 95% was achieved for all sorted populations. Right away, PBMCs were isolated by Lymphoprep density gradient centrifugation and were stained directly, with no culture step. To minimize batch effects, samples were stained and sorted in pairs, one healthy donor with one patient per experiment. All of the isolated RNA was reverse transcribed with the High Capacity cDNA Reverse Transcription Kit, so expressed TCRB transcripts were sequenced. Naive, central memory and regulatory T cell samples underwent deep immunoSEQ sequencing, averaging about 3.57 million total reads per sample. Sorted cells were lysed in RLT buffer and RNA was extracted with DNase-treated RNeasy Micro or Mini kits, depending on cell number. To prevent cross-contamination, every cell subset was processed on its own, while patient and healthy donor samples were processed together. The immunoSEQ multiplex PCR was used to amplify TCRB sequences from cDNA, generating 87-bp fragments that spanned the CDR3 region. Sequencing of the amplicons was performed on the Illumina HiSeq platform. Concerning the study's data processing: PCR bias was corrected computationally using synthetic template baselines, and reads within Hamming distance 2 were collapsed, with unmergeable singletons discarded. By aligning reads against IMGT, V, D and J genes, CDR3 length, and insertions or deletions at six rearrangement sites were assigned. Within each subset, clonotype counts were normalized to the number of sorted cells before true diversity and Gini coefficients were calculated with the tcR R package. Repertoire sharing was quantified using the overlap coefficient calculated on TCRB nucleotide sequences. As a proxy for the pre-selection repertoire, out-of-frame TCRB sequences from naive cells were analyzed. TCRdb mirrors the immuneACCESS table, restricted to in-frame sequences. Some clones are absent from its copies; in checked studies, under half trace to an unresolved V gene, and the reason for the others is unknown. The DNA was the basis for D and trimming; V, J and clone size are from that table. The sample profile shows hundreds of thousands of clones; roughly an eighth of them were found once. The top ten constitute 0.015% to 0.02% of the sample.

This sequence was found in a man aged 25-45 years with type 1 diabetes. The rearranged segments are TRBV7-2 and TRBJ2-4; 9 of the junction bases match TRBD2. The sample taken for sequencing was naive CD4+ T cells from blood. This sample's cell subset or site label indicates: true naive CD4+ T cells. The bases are TGTGCCAGCAGCCCTAGCGGGGTAGCCAAAAACATTCAGTACTTC. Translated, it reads CASSPSGVAKNIQYF.